This is a list of T cell receptor beta chains from one sample in a study of control samples from healthy donors and cancer patients. Only in-frame clones appear in the TCRdb table, and some are missing; sequencing was by immunoSEQ multiplex PCR. The sample gives 100,000 or so clones, around nine tenths of which show up once; about 7.8% is in the top ten. The material sequenced was blood. The origin of the receptors is a man aged 30 to 45 in good health. Both conserved end residues are part of each CDR3. The D gene is left open where the match is weak. Size values are once, few and many counts, or a class for expanded clones, and some rows have none.

NA	13	TRBV5-4	NA	TRBJ1-2	TGTGCCAGCAGCCGTACGGTTAACTATGGCTACACCTTC	CASSRTVNYGYTF
NA	11	TRBV10-2	NA	TRBJ2-7	TGCGCCAGCTATGACAGCTACGAGCAGTACTTC	CASYDSYEQYF
TRBD1	15	TRBV5-4	NA	TRBJ1-1	TGTGCCAGCAGCGGGGGACAGGGATTCACCACTGAAGCTTTCTTT	CASSGGQGFTTEAFF
NA	14	TRBV15	NA	TRBJ2-2	TGTGCCACCAGCAGAGATTCGACGACCGGGGAGCTGTTTTTT	CATSRDSTTGELFF
NA	14	TRBV19	few	TRBJ1-2	TGTGCCAGTAGTATACGGACAGCGAACTATGGCTACACCTTC	CASSIRTANYGYTF
NA	14	TRBV7-8	NA	TRBJ1-1	TGTGCCAGCAGCCCGACGGCGGGGAACACTGAAGCTTTCTTT	CASSPTAGNTEAFF
NA	12	TRBV12-3/TRBV12-4	NA	TRBJ2-1	TGTGCCAGCAGTTTAGAGGGGCATGAGCAGTTCTTC	CASSLEGHEQFF
NA	14	TRBV30	NA	TRBJ1-2	TGTGCCTGGAGAGGGGACCGCCTTAACTATGGCTACACCTTC	CAWRGDRLNYGYTF
NA	15	TRBV4-1	NA	TRBJ1-4	TGCGCCAGCAGCCAAGAGCGGCAGGGTCGGGAAAAACTGTTTTTT	CASSQERQGREKLFF
TRBD2	13	TRBV29-1	NA	TRBJ2-2	TGCAGCGTTAGAGCGGGGTACACCGGGGAGCTGTTTTTT	CSVRAGYTGELFF
NA	16	TRBV19	NA	TRBJ2-3	TGTGCCAGTAGTGACCGGCGAGATCAGGGGAGGGATACGCAGTATTTT	CASSDRRDQGRDTQYF
TRBD1	15	TRBV5-1	NA	TRBJ1-6	TGCGCCAGCAGCTTCACACAGGGGTCTAGTTCACCCCTCCACTTT	CASSFTQGSSSPLHF